This paragraph covers one T cell receptor beta chain sequence. The sample belongs to a study of blood T cell repertoires in COVID-19. Across the study: The samples span acute and convalescent COVID-19 from the United States, Italy and Spain. The cDNA or gDNA used as material had been derived from T cells, B-cell-depleted T cells, or PBMCs.

Original processing notes: Nucleated cell counts were estimated from reference gene primer amplification. Clones were read by immunoSEQ multiplex PCR, and TCRdb kept only the in-frame ones, dropping some. V, J and clone size reflect that table, while D and trimming were determined from the DNA. The data contain 120,000 to 150,000 clones, around nine tenths of them singletons. The CDR3 runs to 12 residues. Deletions cut 5 bases from V and 6 bases from J, with 12 bases between. Germline V gives CDR1 SGHRS, CDR2 YFSETQ. The TCR sequence derives from a human donor in a cohort sampled during active COVID-19. Sequencing was carried out using peripheral blood. V usage is TRBV5-1 and J usage is TRBJ2-7; TRBD1 might be the D (5 bases). The CDR3 nucleotides read TGCGCCAGCAGAAGTTCCAGGGCCGAGCAGTACTTC. Protein sequence: CASRSSRAEQYF.